One TCR beta chain is described in this entry. These data belong to a study of Graves' ophthalmopathy and Graves' hyperthyroidism. The V and J ends lost 4 bases and 4 bases, in that order; junction bases with no gene match: 10. Germline CDR1 is SGHDN and CDR2 is FVKESK. CDR3 length: 17 amino acids. Scientists amplified the TCR beta CDR3 regions from RNA transcripts. HTBI primers were employed in first-round RT-PCR, then a second-round multiplex PCR followed. TCRdb called the multiplex PCR reads again in MiXCR, with one record for every CDR3 protein. The table records about 400,000 distinct CDR3 sequences, approximately 15% of them present only once.

Sequencing input: peripheral blood. V is TRBV14 and J is TRBJ2-5, with 12 bases identical to TRBD2. The receptor's source is a woman in her late teens or twenties with stable Graves' hyperthyroidism. The CDR3 sequence: CASSRRLAGVYPETQYF. DNA of the CDR3: TGTGCCAGCAGCCGGAGACTAGCGGGGGTCTACCCAGAGACCCAGTACTTC. The whole variable domain, remainder taken from reference TRBV14 and TRBJ2-5, is EAGVTQFPSHSVIEKGQTVTLRCDPISGHDNLYWYRRVMGKEIKFLLHFVKESKQDESGMPNNRFLAERTGGTYSTLKVQPAELEDSGVYFCASSRRLAGVYPETQYFGPGTRLLVL.